The next 8 T cell receptor beta chains were all read from a single sample in a study of blood T cell repertoires in COVID-19. TCRdb's table, derived via immunoSEQ multiplex PCR, lists solely in-frame clones and lacks some. The sample carries roughly 63,000 clones, 80% to 90% recorded once. Sequenced material: peripheral blood. These receptors all stem from a man aged 45-60 years with acute or convalescent COVID-19.

The chain combines TRBV10-3 with TRBJ1-2; the match to TRBD1 covers 9 bases. V trimming: 4 bases; J trimming: 4 bases; junction bases outside the gene matches: 4. The CDR3 is 14 amino acids. Germline V gene lookup returns CDR1 ENHRY and CDR2 SYGVKD. Here the CDR3 DNA reads TGTGCCATCAGTGCAGGGACAGGGAGCTATGGCTACACCTTC. Amino acids: CAISAGTGSYGYTF.

CDR3 coding DNA: TGTGCCAGCTCATCTGGCAACCAAGAGACCCAGTACTTC. Residues: CASSSGNQETQYF. The rearrangement uses TRBV18 and TRBJ2-5; no reliable D call. This CDR3 is 13 amino acids long. The germline V and J ends were trimmed by 5 bases and 0 bases, with 7 bases remaining between them. CDR1 is KGHSH, CDR2 LQKENI, per germline. Full variable domain (outside the CDR3, taken from reference TRBV18 and TRBJ2-5): NAGVMQNPRHLVRRRGQEARLRCSPMKGHSHVYWYRQLPEEGLKFMVYLQKENIIDESGMPKERFSAEFPKEGPSILRIQQVVRGDSAAYFCASSSGNQETQYFGPGTRLLVL.

This chain joins TRBV5-4 and TRBJ2-3; maybe TRBD2 (5 bases). The CDR3 length is 16 residues. Germline V gene lookup returns CDR1 SGHNT and CDR2 YYREEE (reference sequence). V dropped 0 bases and J dropped 2 bases, with 13 bases sitting between them. The CDR3 loop is CASSLGSGSTTDTQYF. DNA of the CDR3: TGTGCCAGCAGCTTGGGGTCGGGGAGTACCACAGATACGCAGTATTTT.

The V and J genes are TRBV30 and TRBJ2-5; 9 bases align to TRBD1. With 8 bases clipped from V and 2 bases from J, the junction kept 3 bases outside the gene matches. Germline V lookup: CDR1 GTSNPN, CDR2 SVGIG (reference sequence). The length of the CDR3 is 12 residues. CDR3 region: CARGQGQETQYF. CDR3 nucleotides: TGTGCCCGAGGACAGGGGCAAGAGACCCAGTACTTC.

The genes are TRBV1 and TRBJ2-1; no DNA check was done on the table's D call, TRBD2. TRBV1 is given as a pseudogene. The length of the CDR3 is 17 residues. CDR3 nucleotide sequence: TGCACCAGCAGCCAAGCGAATGCACTAACTACCTACAATGAGCAGTTCTTC. Its protein product is CTSSQANALTTYNEQFF.

This chain links TRBV3-1 (or the pseudogene TRBV3-2) with TRBJ2-5; 7 nucleotides match TRBD1. V shed 0 bases and J 2 bases; nucleotides not matched to a gene: 9. Germline V gives CDR1 LGHDT, CDR2 YNNKEL (reference sequence). The CDR3 covers 17 residues. The CDR3 loop is CASSQERDSPDQETQYF. In nucleotides, the CDR3 is TGTGCCAGCAGCCAAGAACGGGACAGCCCTGATCAAGAGACCCAGTACTTC.

The chain recombines TRBV5-6 with TRBJ1-2; 7 nucleotides line up with TRBD1. Germline values: CDR1 SGHDT, CDR2 YYEEEE. CDR3 size: 15 residues. With V trimmed by 4 bases and J by 3 bases, 9 bases remained unmatched. CDR3 in amino acids: CASSLQGPMHYGYTF. CDR3 nucleotides: TGTGCCAGCAGCCTACAGGGGCCCATGCACTATGGCTACACCTTC.

The V gene is TRBV6-2 or TRBV6-3, the J gene TRBJ2-3; maybe TRBD1 (6 bases). The germline V gene has CDR1 MNHEY and CDR2 SVGEGT. The CDR3 totals 14 residues. Trimming cost V 2 bases and J 2 bases, with 8 bases left between them. CDR3 sequence: CASSYGDTTDTQYF. CDR3 DNA: TGTGCCAGCAGTTACGGGGACACCACAGATACGCAGTATTTT.